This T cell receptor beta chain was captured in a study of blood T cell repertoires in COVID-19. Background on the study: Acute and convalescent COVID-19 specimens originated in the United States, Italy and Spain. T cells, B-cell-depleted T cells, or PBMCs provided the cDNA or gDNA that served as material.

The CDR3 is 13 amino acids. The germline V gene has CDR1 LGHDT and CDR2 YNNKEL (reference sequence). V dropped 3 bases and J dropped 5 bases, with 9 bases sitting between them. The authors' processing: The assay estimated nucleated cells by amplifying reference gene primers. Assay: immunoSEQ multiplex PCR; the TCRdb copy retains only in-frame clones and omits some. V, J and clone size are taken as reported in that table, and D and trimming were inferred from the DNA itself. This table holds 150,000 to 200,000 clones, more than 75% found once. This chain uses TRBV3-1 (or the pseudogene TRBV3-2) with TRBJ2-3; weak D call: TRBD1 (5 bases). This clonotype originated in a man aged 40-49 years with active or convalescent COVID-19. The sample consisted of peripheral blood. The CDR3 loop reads CASSHRDVDTQYF. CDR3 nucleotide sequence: TGTGCCAGCAGCCACAGGGATGTAGATACGCAGTATTTT.